This T cell receptor beta chain was observed in a study of shared clonotypes between healthy human individuals. Study conclusions and caveats: Naive CD4 clonotype sharing across a few donors was 4% to 5.5%. Despite large depth, rarefaction showed incomplete sorted-subset sequencing.

Researchers ran the assay at a deep level. Assay: immunoSEQ multiplex PCR; the TCRdb copy retains only in-frame clones and omits some. This sample has approximately 500,000 clones; less than 96% occur once, and the top ten carry less than 0.06%. The CDR3 has 11 residues. V shed 0 bases and J shed 9 bases, with 5 bases lying between them. The germline V gene has CDR1 GTSNPN and CDR2 SVGIG (reference sequence). Those who donated were healthy HIV-negative adults, with no recent acute infections or vaccinations reported. With regard to this clone: What it recognizes is unknown.

The specimen was naive CD4+ T cells sorted from blood. Specified subset: CD45RA+ positively selected. V and J are TRBV30 and TRBJ2-2; D call uncertain. The TCR comes from a woman aged 30 to 39 in good health. The DNA of the CDR3 is TGTGCCTGGAGTGTAACCCGGGAGCTGTTTTTT. Translation gives CAWSVTRELFF. The variable domain in full, with the rest retrieved from reference TRBV30 and TRBJ2-2, is SQTIHQWPATLVQPVGSPLSLECTVEGTSNPNLYWYRQAAGRGLQLLFYSVGIGQISSEVPQNLSASRPQDRQFILSSKKLLLSDSGFYLCAWSVTRELFFGEGSRLTVL.